Included here is one T cell receptor beta chain sequence, with context. Its antigen is not known. In the original processing: For the immunoSEQ data, sequences were junction-only without quality scores, so filtering differed. Measured with immunoSEQ multiplex PCR; TCRdb has only the in-frame clones, and not every one. V, J and clone size derive from that table, while D and trimming were established from the DNA sequence. The data show some 200,000 clones, approximately 65% seen once. These data are taken from a study of shared clonotypes between healthy human individuals. General observations from the study: Represented genetic and exposure-history diversity was restricted by having few donors.

The origin of this receptor is a man aged 30-40 years in good health. Sequencing was performed on memory CD4+ T cells sorted from blood. Subset indicated: CD45RA-negative fraction.

In DNA form, the CDR3 reads TGCGCCAGCAGCCAAGTGGGCCTGGGCCGAGAGACCCAGTACTTC. The encoded protein is CASSQVGLGRETQYF. This chain links TRBV4-1 with TRBJ2-5; D unresolved. Trimming removed 1 base from V and 4 bases from J, with 13 bases in between. The length of the CDR3 is 15 residues. Looked up from germline, CDR1 is MGHRA and CDR2 is YSYEKL.